The subject of this entry is one TCR beta chain. This sample was taken from a study of blood T cell repertoires in COVID-19. In the study overall: T cells, B-cell-depleted T cells, or PBMCs provided the cDNA or gDNA that served as material.

The assay was immunoSEQ multiplex PCR, and TCRdb's table has in-frame clones only and misses some. The table lists about 250,000 clones, 80% to 90% of them singletons. The sequence derives from a young woman who had recovered from COVID-19. Sequencing was carried out using PBMCs or T cells enriched from blood (not recorded which).

The CDR3 DNA sequence: TGTGCCAGCAGACCGGGGGGCTCCTACAATGAGCAGTTCTTC. This codes for CASRPGGSYNEQFF. The V and J genes are TRBV7-8 and TRBJ2-1; TRBD2 agrees at 7 bases. This CDR3 has 14 residues. J gave up 0 bases and V 6 bases, and 2 bases lay outside the gene matches. CDR1 and CDR2 (germline): SGHVS, FQNEAQ.